The 31 T cell receptor beta chains below come from one sample, sequenced in a study of blood T cell repertoires in COVID-19. Data came from immunoSEQ multiplex PCR; TCRdb stores just in-frame clones and leaves some out. The data show a few hundred thousand clones, 70% to 90% seen once. Sequenced: peripheral blood. Receptors originate from a woman aged 18-29 years who had recovered from COVID-19.

The chain links TRBV5-4 to TRBJ1-4, with D unclear. This CDR3 region has 14 residues. The V and J ends lost 2 bases and 3 bases respectively, with 8 bases between them. Germline V gene sequence: CDR1 SGHNT, CDR2 YYREEE (reference sequence). The CDR3 loop is CASSLYGANEKLFF. DNA for the CDR3: TGTGCCAGCAGCTTATATGGAGCTAATGAAAAACTGTTTTTT.

This clone was picked up a small number of times. The V gene is TRBV13, the J gene TRBJ2-3, with TRBD2 matching over 9 bases. After removal of 8 bases from V and 4 bases from J, the junction contained 7 bases not matched to a gene. The CDR3 contains 14 residues. The germline V gene has CDR1 PRHDT and CDR2 FYEKMQ (reference sequence). DNA for the CDR3: TGTGCCAGCTCGACTAGCGGAAAGCCAGATACGCAGTATTTT. It translates to CASSTSGKPDTQYF.

V usage is TRBV18 and J usage is TRBJ2-5, with a weak D call TRBD2 (5 bases). This CDR3 comprises 14 residues. The V end was cut by 1 base, the J end by 7 bases, with 13 bases between. CDR1 is KGHSH and CDR2 is LQKENI in the germline V gene. The CDR3 DNA reads TGTGCCAGCTCACCACTATCAGGACTCCGGACCCAGTACTTC. Amino acids: CASSPLSGLRTQYF.

The chain uses TRBV3-1 (or the pseudogene TRBV3-2) and TRBJ2-1; perhaps TRBD2 as D (5 bases). CDR1 and CDR2 (germline): LGHDT, YNNKEL (reference sequence). The CDR3 totals 15 residues. Deletions cut 0 bases from V and 12 bases from J, with 18 bases between. The CDR3 sequence is CASSQEGDYKKGQFF. The CDR3 nucleotides are TGTGCCAGCAGCCAAGAAGGCGACTACAAAAAGGGGCAGTTCTTC.

In this sample, this clone turned up once. The chain is built from TRBV4-2 and TRBJ1-1, with unresolved D. This CDR3 comprises 11 residues. Germline values: CDR1 LGHNA, CDR2 YNFKEQ. Trimming took off 0 bases at V and 8 bases at J, with 4 bases between the two ends. The CDR3 here is CASSQDLEAFF. The CDR3 coding sequence is TGTGCCAGCAGCCAAGATTTAGAAGCTTTCTTT.

The CDR3 protein is CAWRSVDRARGSSPLHF. DNA of the CDR3: TGTGCCTGGAGATCTGTGGACAGGGCCCGGGGGTCTTCACCCCTCCACTTT. The chain recombines TRBV30 with TRBJ1-6; TRBD1 aligns across 8 bases. Germline values: CDR1 GTSNPN, CDR2 SVGIG (reference sequence). The CDR3 runs 17 residues. J was trimmed by 9 bases and V by 3 bases; bases with no gene match: 16. Full variable domain (rest looked up from reference TRBV30 and TRBJ1-6): SQTIHQWPATLVQPVGSPLSLECTVEGTSNPNLYWYRQAAGRGLQLLFYSVGIGQISSEVPQNLSASRPQDRQFILSSKKLLLSDSGFYLCAWRSVDRARGSSPLHFGNGTRLTVT.

This clone showed up just once. This chain connects TRBV27 to TRBJ1-1; D is ambiguous. The germline CDR1 and CDR2 sequences are MNHEY and SMNVEV (reference sequence). V was pared by 0 bases and J by 3 bases, with 5 bases between. The CDR3 extends over 13 amino acids. The CDR3 spells CASSLSLYTEAFF. The CDR3 region has the DNA TGTGCCAGCAGTTTATCTCTGTACACTGAAGCTTTCTTT.

A single count supports this clone. The chain recombines TRBV7-3 with TRBJ2-1; 7 nucleotides match TRBD1. Germline V gene data show CDR1 as SGHTA and CDR2 as FQGTGA. This CDR3 comprises 14 residues. V trimming: 7 bases; J trimming: 6 bases; junction bases outside the gene matches: 9. DNA of the CDR3: TGTGCCAGCAAGACAGGGAATTCCGCCAATGAGCAGTTCTTC. Encoded protein: CASKTGNSANEQFF.

The chain has TRBV15 and TRBJ2-1; D gene uncertain. Trimming cost V 0 bases and J 8 bases, with 29 bases left between them. There are 20 residues in the CDR3. Per the germline V gene, CDR1 is LNHNV and CDR2 is YYDKDF (reference sequence). The CDR3 region has the DNA TGTGCCACCAGCAGAGATACGGAGTCTCCTCTGCGAGGAATATTCTATGAGCAGTTCTTC. Translating it yields CATSRDTESPLRGIFYEQFF.

The chain carries TRBV19 and TRBJ1-2; D gene unclear. The germline V gene encodes CDR1 LNHDA and CDR2 SQIVND (reference sequence). Between the trimmed V and J ends, which lost 3 bases and 4 bases, there was a span of 15 bases. This CDR3 has 15 residues. The DNA of the CDR3 is TGTGCCAGTAGTATCCGGAGGACGGGAACCTATGGCTACACCTTC. Its protein is CASSIRRTGTYGYTF. The whole variable domain, filled in from reference TRBV19 and TRBJ1-2, reads DGGITQSPKYLFRKEGQNVTLSCEQNLNHDAMYWYRQDPGQGLRLIYYSQIVNDFQKGDIAEGYSVSREKKESFPLTVTSAQKNPTAFYLCASSIRRTGTYGYTFGSGTRLTVV.

The chain carries TRBV7-3 and TRBJ2-1, with 14 positions matching TRBD2. This CDR3 is built from 18 residues. Germline CDR1 SGHTA, CDR2 FQGTGA. The J segment lost 3 bases and the V segment lost 2 bases, leaving 6 bases of the junction unmatched. The CDR3 here is CASSLEGTSGRFYNEQFF. Written as DNA, the CDR3 is TGTGCCAGCAGCTTAGAGGGGACTAGCGGGAGATTCTACAATGAGCAGTTCTTC. Based on the CDR3 plus reference TRBV7-3 and TRBJ2-1, the full variable domain is GAGVSQTPSNKVTEKGKYVELRCDPISGHTALYWYRQSLGQGPEFLIYFQGTGAADDSGLPNDRFFAVRPEGSVSTLKIQRTERGDSAVYLCASSLEGTSGRFYNEQFFGPGTRLTVL.

The chain couples TRBV5-1 to TRBJ2-7; D might be TRBD2 (6 bases). V dropped 5 bases and J dropped 3 bases, with 21 bases sitting between them. The germline V gene encodes CDR1 SGHRS and CDR2 YFSETQ. CDR3 length: 16 residues. CDR3 coding DNA: TGCGCCAGCAGGCCTCACCCCGGGACTGACGACTACGAGCAGTACTTC. Its translation is CASRPHPGTDDYEQYF.

The chain couples TRBV30 to TRBJ2-1; D is unclear. The germline V and J ends were trimmed by 1 base and 9 bases, with 10 bases remaining between them. Germline V gene lookup returns CDR1 GTSNPN and CDR2 SVGIG (reference sequence). CDR3 length: 12 residues. The CDR3 nucleotides are TGTGCCTGGAGTGACTCCGATCCTGAGCAGTTCTTC. This codes for CAWSDSDPEQFF.

The V and J genes are TRBV5-4 and TRBJ2-1, with 8 nucleotides matching TRBD2. Germline loops: CDR1 SGHNT, CDR2 YYREEE (reference sequence). Trimming at V came to 5 bases and at J to 4 bases, leaving 11 bases not matched to a gene. The CDR3 has 16 amino acids. CDR3 coding DNA: TGTGCCAGCAGTTCCCAACTAGCGGAGAAATACAATGAGCAGTTCTTC. The encoded protein is CASSSQLAEKYNEQFF.

This clone came up once. The rearrangement links TRBV3-1 (or the pseudogene TRBV3-2) to TRBJ2-5; no clear D. V dropped 4 bases and J dropped 5 bases, with 14 bases sitting between them. The CDR3 spans 14 residues. The germline CDR1 and CDR2 sequences are LGHDT and YNNKEL (reference sequence). The CDR3 DNA reads as TGTGCCAGCAGCCCAAAACCTTTTCGGGAGACCCAGTACTTC. Translating gives CASSPKPFRETQYF.

This clone appeared a few times. The chain joins TRBV2 to TRBJ1-1; 7 nucleotides align to TRBD1. CDR3 size: 14 residues. Trimming at V came to 6 bases and at J to 1 base, leaving 5 bases not matched to a gene. In germline, CDR1 is SNHLY, CDR2 FYNNEI. CDR3 DNA sequence: TGTGCCAGCAGATGGGACAGCCAGAACACTGAAGCTTTCTTT. Translating it yields CASRWDSQNTEAFF.

This chain joins TRBV25-1 and TRBJ1-5; D perhaps matches TRBD1 (5 bases). This CDR3 is 13 amino acids long. Trimming pared 4 bases from V and 7 bases from J, leaving 11 bases between. Germline loops: CDR1 MGHDK, CDR2 SYGVNS. The CDR3 loop reads CASSGDRGQPQHF. CDR3 DNA sequence: TGTGCCAGCAGTGGGGACCGGGGGCAGCCCCAGCATTTT.

The chain recombines TRBV6-5 with TRBJ1-5, with 8 bases matching TRBD1. Looked up from germline, CDR1 is MNHEY and CDR2 is SVGAGI. With 7 bases clipped from V and 4 bases from J, the junction kept 6 bases outside the gene matches. The CDR3 length is 14 residues. CDR3 region: CASKDRGWNQPQHF. The DNA of the CDR3 is TGTGCCAGCAAAGACAGGGGTTGGAATCAGCCCCAGCATTTT.

Concerning this clone itself: Other DNA sequences within the sample encode an identical CDR3. The chain combines TRBV5-1 with TRBJ1-1; D gene uncertain. The CDR3 sequence is 13 residues long. The V end was cut by 4 bases, the J end by 5 bases, with 12 bases between. Germline lookup yields CDR1 SGHRS and CDR2 YFSETQ. CDR3 in amino acids: CASSLIVGTEAFF. The CDR3 bases are TGCGCCAGCAGCCTGATAGTTGGTACTGAAGCTTTCTTT.

This chain joins TRBV4-2 and TRBJ1-4; D is unresolved. The CDR3 runs 17 residues. V was pared by 1 base and J by 0 bases, with 12 bases between. Germline values: CDR1 LGHNA, CDR2 YNFKEQ. The DNA of the CDR3 is TGTGCCAGCAGCCAAGGTGCGCTCTCAACAACTAATGAAAAACTGTTTTTT. Amino acids: CASSQGALSTTNEKLFF.

The sample holds one count of this clone. The chain recombines TRBV19 with TRBJ2-7, with a possible D match to TRBD1 (5 bases). Germline V lookup: CDR1 LNHDA, CDR2 SQIVND (reference sequence). The V and J ends lost 5 bases and 1 base respectively, with 15 bases between them. The CDR3 covers 15 residues. The CDR3 nucleotides read TGTGCCAGTAGTCCCTGGGGCGACAGTTCCTACGAGCAGTACTTC. It encodes CASSPWGDSSYEQYF.

The chain uses TRBV9 and TRBJ2-1; D possibly corresponds to TRBD2 (6 bases). The CDR3 spans 16 residues. Germline V gene lookup returns CDR1 SGDLS and CDR2 YYNGEE. V was trimmed by 1 base and J by 0 bases, leaving 11 bases between them. DNA for the CDR3: TGTGCCAGCAGCGTAAGTGGGACTGACTCCTACAATGAGCAGTTCTTC. As protein: CASSVSGTDSYNEQFF.

The chain couples TRBV6-5 to TRBJ2-1; TRBD1 matches at 11 bases. The CDR3 consists of 15 residues. Trimming removed 6 bases from V and 7 bases from J; junction bases left unmatched: 8. Germline V gene data show CDR1 as MNHEY and CDR2 as SVGAGI. This CDR3 reads CASSRTGGAGNEQFF. CDR3 nucleotides: TGTGCCAGCAGCCGGACAGGGGGCGCGGGGAATGAGCAGTTCTTC.

This clone was seen a handful of times. V is TRBV27 and J is TRBJ2-7; 9 bases line up with TRBD2. The CDR3 spans 14 residues. With 4 bases clipped from V and 2 bases from J, the junction kept 3 bases outside the gene matches. Germline loops: CDR1 MNHEY, CDR2 SMNVEV (reference sequence). The CDR3 nucleotides read TGTGCCAGCAGTTCCCTAGCGGGAACCTACGAGCAGTACTTC. Protein sequence: CASSSLAGTYEQYF.

The V gene is TRBV6-5, the J gene TRBJ2-1; 8 bases fit TRBD1. After removal of 2 bases from V and 5 bases from J, the junction contained 8 bases not matched to a gene. Looked up from germline, CDR1 is MNHEY and CDR2 is SVGAGI. The CDR3 sequence is 16 residues long. CDR3 protein: CASSYIQGARDNEQFF. DNA for the CDR3: TGTGCCAGCAGTTACATCCAGGGGGCGCGTGACAATGAGCAGTTCTTC.

V and J are TRBV19 and TRBJ1-1; 9 bases match TRBD1. The CDR3 loop spans 11 amino acids. J gave up 6 bases and V 10 bases, and 3 bases lay outside the gene matches. Germline V gene data show CDR1 as LNHDA and CDR2 as SQIVND (reference sequence). CDR3 nucleotide sequence: TGTGCCACTGGACAGGGGCCTGAAGCTTTCTTT. Translation: CATGQGPEAFF.

The genes are TRBV3-1 (or the pseudogene TRBV3-2) and TRBJ1-2; 7 nucleotides align to TRBD1. This CDR3 region has 16 residues. Germline trimming cut 2 bases from V and 5 bases from J; bases unmatched to any gene: 11. Germline V gives CDR1 LGHDT, CDR2 YNNKEL (reference sequence). The CDR3 region is CASSQTGQDWVYGYTF. CDR3 bases: TGTGCCAGCAGCCAAACTGGACAGGATTGGGTATATGGCTACACCTTC.

This chain connects TRBV4-3 to TRBJ1-1; possibly TRBD1 for D (6 bases). The V gene lost 2 bases and the J gene lost 3 bases, with 22 bases spanning the gap. The germline gives CDR1 LGHNA, CDR2 YSLEER. The CDR3 runs to 18 residues. The CDR3 coding sequence is TGCGCCAGCAGCCAAATGCGGGCAGGGGACGTCGTCGACACTGAAGCTTTCTTT. Amino acid sequence: CASSQMRAGDVVDTEAFF.

The chain uses TRBV13 and TRBJ1-5, with a weak D call TRBD1 (5 bases). Looked up from germline, CDR1 is PRHDT and CDR2 is FYEKMQ (reference sequence). The CDR3 is made up of 14 amino acids. Deletions cut 5 bases from V and 2 bases from J, with 10 bases between. Here the CDR3 reads CASSPGMGNQPQHF. The CDR3 DNA follows: TGTGCCAGCAGCCCAGGGATGGGCAATCAGCCCCAGCATTTT.

The V and J genes are TRBV25-1 and TRBJ1-3; no firm D call. CDR3 length: 16 residues. Per the germline V gene, CDR1 is MGHDK and CDR2 is SYGVNS. Trimming took 1 base from V and 3 from J, leaving 13 bases between them. The CDR3 DNA reads TGTGCCAGCAGTGAATCGTCGGGAGGAGGTGGAAACACCATATATTTT. Its protein is CASSESSGGGGNTIYF. The full variable domain, with the rest looked up from reference TRBV25-1 and TRBJ1-3, is EADIYQTPRYLVIGTGKKITLECSQTMGHDKMYWYQQDPGMELHLIHYSYGVNSTEKGDLSSESTVSRIRTEHFPLTLESARPSHTSQYLCASSESSGGGGNTIYFGEGSWLTVV.

The chain combines TRBV5-1 with TRBJ2-5; 7 bases agree with TRBD1. The CDR3 length is 14 residues. The trim removed 4 bases at V and 0 bases at J, leaving 3 bases unmatched. The germline V gene encodes CDR1 SGHRS and CDR2 YFSETQ. CDR3 sequence (DNA): TGCGCCAGCAGCAAACAGGGGTACCAAGAGACCCAGTACTTC. Translating it yields CASSKQGYQETQYF.